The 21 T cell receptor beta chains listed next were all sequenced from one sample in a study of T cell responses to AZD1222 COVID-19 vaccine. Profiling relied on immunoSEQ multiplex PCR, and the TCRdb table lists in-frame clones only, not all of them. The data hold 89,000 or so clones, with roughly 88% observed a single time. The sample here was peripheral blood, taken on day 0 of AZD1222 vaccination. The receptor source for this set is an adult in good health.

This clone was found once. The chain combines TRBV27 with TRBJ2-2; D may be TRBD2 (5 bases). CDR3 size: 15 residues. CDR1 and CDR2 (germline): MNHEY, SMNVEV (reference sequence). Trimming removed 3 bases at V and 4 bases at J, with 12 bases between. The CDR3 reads CASSFLTGSTGELFF. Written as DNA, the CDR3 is TGTGCCAGCAGTTTTCTAACGGGATCCACCGGGGAGCTGTTTTTT.

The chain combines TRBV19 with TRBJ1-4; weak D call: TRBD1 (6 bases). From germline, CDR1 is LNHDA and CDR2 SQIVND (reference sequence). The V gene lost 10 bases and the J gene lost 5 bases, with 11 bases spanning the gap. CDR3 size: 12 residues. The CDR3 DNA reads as TGTGCCACGGGGACACCAAATGAAAAACTGTTTTTT. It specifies CATGTPNEKLFF. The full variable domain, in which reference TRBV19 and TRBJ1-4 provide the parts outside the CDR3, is DGGITQSPKYLFRKEGQNVTLSCEQNLNHDAMYWYRQDPGQGLRLIYYSQIVNDFQKGDIAEGYSVSREKKESFPLTVTSAQKNPTAFYLCATGTPNEKLFFGSGTQLSVL.

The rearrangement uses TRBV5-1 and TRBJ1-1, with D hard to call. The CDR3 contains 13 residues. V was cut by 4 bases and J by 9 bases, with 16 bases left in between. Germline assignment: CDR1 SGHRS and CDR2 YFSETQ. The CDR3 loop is CASSDNERRKAFF. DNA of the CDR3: TGCGCCAGCAGCGATAATGAAAGAAGAAAAGCTTTCTTT.

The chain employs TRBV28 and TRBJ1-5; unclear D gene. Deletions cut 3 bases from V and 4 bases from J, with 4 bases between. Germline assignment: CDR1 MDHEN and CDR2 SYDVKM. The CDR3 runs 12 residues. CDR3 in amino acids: CASSLANQPQHF. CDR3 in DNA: TGTGCCAGCAGTTTGGCTAATCAGCCCCAGCATTTT. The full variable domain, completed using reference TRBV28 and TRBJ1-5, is DVKVTQSSRYLVKRTGEKVFLECVQDMDHENMFWYRQDPGLGLRLIYFSYDVKMKEKGDIPEGYSVSREKKERFSLILESASTNQTSMYLCASSLANQPQHFGDGTRLSIL.

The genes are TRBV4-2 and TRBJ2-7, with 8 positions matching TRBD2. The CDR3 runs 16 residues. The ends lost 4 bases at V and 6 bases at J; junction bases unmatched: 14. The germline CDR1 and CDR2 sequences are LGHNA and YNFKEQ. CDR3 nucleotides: TGTGCCAGCAGCCCAGATATAGCGGGGCGAAAATTCGAGCAGTACTTC. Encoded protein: CASSPDIAGRKFEQYF.

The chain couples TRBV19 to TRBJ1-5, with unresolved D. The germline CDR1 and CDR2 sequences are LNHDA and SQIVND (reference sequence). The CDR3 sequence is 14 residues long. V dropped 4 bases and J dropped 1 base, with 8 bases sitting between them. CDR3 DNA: TGTGCCAGTAGTACTCTATCGAGCAATCAGCCCCAGCATTTT. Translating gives CASSTLSSNQPQHF.

As DNA, the CDR3 is TGCGCCAGCAGCTTTACCGACAGACCGAACACTGAAGCTTTCTTT. Translation gives CASSFTDRPNTEAFF. The chain recombines TRBV5-1 with TRBJ1-1; the D gene is possibly TRBD1 (5 bases). The CDR3 has 15 residues. Trimming pared 2 bases from V and 1 base from J, leaving 12 bases between. The V gene's germline CDR1 is SGHRS and CDR2 YFSETQ.

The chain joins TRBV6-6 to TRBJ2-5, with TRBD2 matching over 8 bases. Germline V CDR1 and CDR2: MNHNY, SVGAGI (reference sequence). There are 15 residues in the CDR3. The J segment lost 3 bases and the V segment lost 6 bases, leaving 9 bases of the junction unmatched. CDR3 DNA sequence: TGTGCCAGCAGCTCACACACTAGCGGTAAAGAGACCCAGTACTTC. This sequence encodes CASSSHTSGKETQYF.

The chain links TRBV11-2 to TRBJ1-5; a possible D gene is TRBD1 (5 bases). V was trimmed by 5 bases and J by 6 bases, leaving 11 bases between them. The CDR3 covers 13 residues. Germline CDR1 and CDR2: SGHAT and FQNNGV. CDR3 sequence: CASSQGRGQPQHF. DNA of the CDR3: TGTGCCAGCAGCCAAGGGAGGGGTCAGCCCCAGCATTTT.

For the CDR3, the DNA is TGTGCCATCGCGGCTGGAGTGAATAATTCACCCCTCCACTTT. This gives the protein CAIAAGVNNSPLHF. The chain uses TRBV10-3 and TRBJ1-6; no firm D call. CDR1 and CDR2 (germline): ENHRY, SYGVKD. The CDR3 loop spans 14 amino acids. V lost 8 bases to trimming and J lost 5 bases, with 13 bases between them.

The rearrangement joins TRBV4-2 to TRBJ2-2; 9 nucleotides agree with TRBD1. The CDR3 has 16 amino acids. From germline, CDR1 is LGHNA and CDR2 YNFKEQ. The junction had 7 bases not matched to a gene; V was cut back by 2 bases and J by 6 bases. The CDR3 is CASSQPDRGKAGELFF. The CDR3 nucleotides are TGTGCCAGCAGCCAACCGGACAGGGGAAAGGCCGGGGAGCTGTTTTTT.

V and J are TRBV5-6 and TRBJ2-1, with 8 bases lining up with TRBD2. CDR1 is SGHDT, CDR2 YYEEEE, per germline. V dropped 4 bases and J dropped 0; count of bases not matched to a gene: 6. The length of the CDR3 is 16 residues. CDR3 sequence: CASSRSGRVSYNEQFF. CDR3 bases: TGTGCCAGCAGCCGTTCCGGGAGGGTCTCCTACAATGAGCAGTTCTTC.

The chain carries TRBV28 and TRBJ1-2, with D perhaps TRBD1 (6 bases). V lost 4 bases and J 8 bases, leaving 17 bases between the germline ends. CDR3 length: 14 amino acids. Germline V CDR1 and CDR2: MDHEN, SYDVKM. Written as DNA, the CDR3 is TGTGCCAGCAGTTCCGAAACAGGGTTATGGGGCTACACCTTC. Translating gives CASSSETGLWGYTF.

For the CDR3, the DNA is TGCGCCAGCAGCTTGGGCTACAGCCACATGAACACTGAAGCTTTCTTT. Protein: CASSLGYSHMNTEAFF. The chain employs TRBV5-1 and TRBJ1-1; D is undetermined. This CDR3 is 16 amino acids long. Trimming cost V 0 bases and J 0 bases, with 12 bases left between them. Looked up from germline, CDR1 is SGHRS and CDR2 is YFSETQ.

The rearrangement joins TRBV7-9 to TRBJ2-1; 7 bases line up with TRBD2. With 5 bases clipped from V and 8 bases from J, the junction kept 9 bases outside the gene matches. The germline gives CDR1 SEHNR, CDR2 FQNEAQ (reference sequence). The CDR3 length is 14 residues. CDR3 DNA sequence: TGTGCCAGCAGCCCCTCCCGGGGGGTAGATGAGCAGTTCTTC. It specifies CASSPSRGVDEQFF.

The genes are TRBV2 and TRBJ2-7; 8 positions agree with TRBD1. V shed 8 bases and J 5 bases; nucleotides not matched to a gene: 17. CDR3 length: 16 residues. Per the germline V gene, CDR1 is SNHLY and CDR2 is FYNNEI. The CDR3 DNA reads TGTGCCAGCCACCCCCGAACAGGGGGTATTATCAACGAGCAGTACTTC. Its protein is CASHPRTGGIINEQYF.

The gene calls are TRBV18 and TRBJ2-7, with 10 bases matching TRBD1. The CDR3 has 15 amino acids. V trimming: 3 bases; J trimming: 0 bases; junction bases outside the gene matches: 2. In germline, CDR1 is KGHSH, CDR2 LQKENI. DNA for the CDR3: TGTGCCAGCTCACCGGGGACAGGGGCCTCCTACGAGCAGTACTTC. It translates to CASSPGTGASYEQYF. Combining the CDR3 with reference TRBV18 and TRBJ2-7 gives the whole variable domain NAGVMQNPRHLVRRRGQEARLRCSPMKGHSHVYWYRQLPEEGLKFMVYLQKENIIDESGMPKERFSAEFPKEGPSILRIQQVVRGDSAAYFCASSPGTGASYEQYFGPGTRLTVT.

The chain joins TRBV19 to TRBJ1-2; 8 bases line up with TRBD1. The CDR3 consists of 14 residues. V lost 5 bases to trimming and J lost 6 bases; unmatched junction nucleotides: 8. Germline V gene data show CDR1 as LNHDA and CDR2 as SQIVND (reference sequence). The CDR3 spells CASSVRTGRDGYTF. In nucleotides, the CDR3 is TGTGCCAGTAGTGTAAGGACAGGGCGGGATGGCTACACCTTC.

The CDR3 DNA sequence: TGTGCCAGTAGTACCTTCCCCCTCGTCAGAACGATGAACACTGAAGCTTTCTTT. It codes for CASSTFPLVRTMNTEAFF. The chain combines TRBV19 with TRBJ1-1; D is undetermined. Trimming took 4 bases from V and 0 from J, leaving 21 bases between them. Germline values: CDR1 LNHDA, CDR2 SQIVND (reference sequence). There are 18 residues in the CDR3.

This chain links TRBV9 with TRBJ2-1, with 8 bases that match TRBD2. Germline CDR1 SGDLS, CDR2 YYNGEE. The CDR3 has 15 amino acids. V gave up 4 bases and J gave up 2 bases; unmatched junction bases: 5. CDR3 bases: TGTGCCAGCAGCCCGTTAGCGGGAACCTACAATGAGCAGTTCTTC. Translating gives CASSPLAGTYNEQFF.

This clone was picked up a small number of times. The CDR3 reads CASSARRDVRNTEAFF. The CDR3 nucleotides are TGTGCCAGTAGCGCACGCCGGGACGTCCGCAACACTGAAGCTTTCTTT. The chain joins TRBV19 to TRBJ1-1, with a tentative D call TRBD1 (5 bases). Germline assignment: CDR1 LNHDA and CDR2 SQIVND (reference sequence). With 6 bases removed from V and 2 bases from J, the gap between germline ends came to 19 bases. CDR3 size: 16 residues.